This TCR beta chain was observed in a study of Graves' ophthalmopathy and Graves' hyperthyroidism. The sequenced template was RNA, covering the TCR beta CDR3 region. RT-PCR with HTBI primers came first, then second-round multiplex PCR. TCRdb re-called the multiplex PCR reads through MiXCR, storing one row per CDR3 protein. The data show about half a million distinct CDR3 sequences, over 13% seen once. Sampling around 9.8 ml of fresh peripheral blood provided the PBMCs. This clonotype was recorded at least ten times. Sequences were obtained from blood. The receptor's source is a woman aged 25 to 45 with Graves' ophthalmopathy.

The CDR3 here is CASRFTGVGNQPQHF. For the CDR3, the DNA is TGTGCCAGCAGATTCACAGGGGTAGGCAATCAGCCCCAGCATTTT. The chain carries TRBV6-1 and TRBJ1-5, with TRBD1 matching 7 bases. This CDR3 contains 15 residues. Trimming at V came to 6 bases and at J to 2 bases, leaving 7 bases not matched to a gene. In germline, CDR1 is MNHNS, CDR2 SASEGT.